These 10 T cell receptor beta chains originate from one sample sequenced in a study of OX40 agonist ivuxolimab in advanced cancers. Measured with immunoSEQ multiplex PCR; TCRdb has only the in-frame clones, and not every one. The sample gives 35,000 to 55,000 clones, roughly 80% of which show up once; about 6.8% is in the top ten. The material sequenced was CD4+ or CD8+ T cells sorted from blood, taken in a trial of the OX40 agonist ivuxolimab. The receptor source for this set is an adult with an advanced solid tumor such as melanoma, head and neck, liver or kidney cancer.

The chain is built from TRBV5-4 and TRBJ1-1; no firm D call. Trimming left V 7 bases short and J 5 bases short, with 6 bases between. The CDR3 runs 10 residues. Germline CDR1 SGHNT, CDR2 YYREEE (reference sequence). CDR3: CASGGTEAFF. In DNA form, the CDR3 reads TGTGCCAGCGGAGGGACTGAAGCTTTCTTT.

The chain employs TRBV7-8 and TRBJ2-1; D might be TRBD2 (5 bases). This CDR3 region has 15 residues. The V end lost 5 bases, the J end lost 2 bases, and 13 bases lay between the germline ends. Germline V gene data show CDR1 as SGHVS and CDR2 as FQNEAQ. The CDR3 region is CASSPRAGTYNEQFF. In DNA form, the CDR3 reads TGTGCCAGCAGCCCTAGGGCGGGTACCTACAATGAGCAGTTCTTC.

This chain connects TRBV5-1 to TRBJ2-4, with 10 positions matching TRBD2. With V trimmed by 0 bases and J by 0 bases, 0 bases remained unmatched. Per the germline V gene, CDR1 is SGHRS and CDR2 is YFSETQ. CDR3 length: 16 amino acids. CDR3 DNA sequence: TGCGCCAGCAGCTTGGGACTAGCGGGAGCCAAAAACATTCAGTACTTC. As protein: CASSLGLAGAKNIQYF. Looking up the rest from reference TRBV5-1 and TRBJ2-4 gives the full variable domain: KAGVTQTPRYLIKTRGQQVTLSCSPISGHRSVSWYQQTPGQGLQFLFEYFSETQRNKGNFPGRFSGRQFSNSRSEMNVSTLELGDSALYLCASSLGLAGAKNIQYFGAGTRLSVL.

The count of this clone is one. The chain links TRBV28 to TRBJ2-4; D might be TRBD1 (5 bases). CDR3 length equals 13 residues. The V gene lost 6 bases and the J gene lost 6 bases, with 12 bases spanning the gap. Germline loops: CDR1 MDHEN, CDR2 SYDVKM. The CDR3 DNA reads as TGTGCCAGCAGGCCTGGACATGGAAACATTCAGTACTTC. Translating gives CASRPGHGNIQYF.

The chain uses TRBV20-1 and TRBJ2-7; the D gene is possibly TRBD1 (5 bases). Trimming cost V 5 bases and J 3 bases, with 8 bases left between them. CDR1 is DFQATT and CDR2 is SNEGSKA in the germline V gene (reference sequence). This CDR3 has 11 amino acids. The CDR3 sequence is CSAWQGYEQYF. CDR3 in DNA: TGCAGTGCTTGGCAGGGCTACGAGCAGTACTTC.

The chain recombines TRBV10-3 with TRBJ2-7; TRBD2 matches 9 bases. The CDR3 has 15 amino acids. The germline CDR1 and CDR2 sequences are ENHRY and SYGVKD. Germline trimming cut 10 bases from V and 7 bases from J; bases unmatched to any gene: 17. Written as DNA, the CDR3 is TGTGCCACAGAGGCGAGACTAGCGGCCGCGGAGGAGCAGTACTTC. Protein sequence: CATEARLAAAEEQYF.

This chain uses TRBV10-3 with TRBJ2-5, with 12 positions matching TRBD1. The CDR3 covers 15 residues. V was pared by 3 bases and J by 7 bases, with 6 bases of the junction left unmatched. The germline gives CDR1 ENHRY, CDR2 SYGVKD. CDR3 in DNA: TGTGCCATCAGTGATTTGGGACAGGGGGCCTTGACCCAGTACTTC. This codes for CAISDLGQGALTQYF.

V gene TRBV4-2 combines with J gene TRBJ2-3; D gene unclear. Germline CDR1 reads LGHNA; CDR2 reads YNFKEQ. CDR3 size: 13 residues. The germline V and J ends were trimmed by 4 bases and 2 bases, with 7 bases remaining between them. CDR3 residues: CASSLEITDTQYF. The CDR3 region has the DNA TGTGCCAGCAGCCTCGAAATCACAGATACGCAGTATTTT.

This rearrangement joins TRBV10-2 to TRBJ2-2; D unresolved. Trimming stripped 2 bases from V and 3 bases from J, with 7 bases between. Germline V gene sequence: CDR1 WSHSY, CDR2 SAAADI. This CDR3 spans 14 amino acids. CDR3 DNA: TGCGCCAGCAGTGAGAGCAGACACACCGGGGAGCTGTTTTTT. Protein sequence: CASSESRHTGELFF.

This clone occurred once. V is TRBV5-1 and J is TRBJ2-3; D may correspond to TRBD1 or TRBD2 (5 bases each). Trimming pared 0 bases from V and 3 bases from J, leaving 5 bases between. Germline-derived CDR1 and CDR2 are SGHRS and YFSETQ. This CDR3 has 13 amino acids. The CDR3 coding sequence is TGCGCCAGCAGCTTGGGGGGGACAGATACGCAGTATTTT. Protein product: CASSLGGTDTQYF.